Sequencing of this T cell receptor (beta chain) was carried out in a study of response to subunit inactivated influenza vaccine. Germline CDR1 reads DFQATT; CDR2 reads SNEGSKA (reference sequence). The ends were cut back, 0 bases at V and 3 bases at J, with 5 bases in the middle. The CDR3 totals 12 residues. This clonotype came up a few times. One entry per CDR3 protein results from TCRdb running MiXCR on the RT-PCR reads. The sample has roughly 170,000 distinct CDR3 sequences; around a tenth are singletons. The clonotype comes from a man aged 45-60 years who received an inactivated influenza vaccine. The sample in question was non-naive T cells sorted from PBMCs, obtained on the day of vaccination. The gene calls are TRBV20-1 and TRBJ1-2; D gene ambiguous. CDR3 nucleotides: TGCAGTGCTAGAGATGGGGACTATGGCTACACCTTC. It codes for CSARDGDYGYTF.